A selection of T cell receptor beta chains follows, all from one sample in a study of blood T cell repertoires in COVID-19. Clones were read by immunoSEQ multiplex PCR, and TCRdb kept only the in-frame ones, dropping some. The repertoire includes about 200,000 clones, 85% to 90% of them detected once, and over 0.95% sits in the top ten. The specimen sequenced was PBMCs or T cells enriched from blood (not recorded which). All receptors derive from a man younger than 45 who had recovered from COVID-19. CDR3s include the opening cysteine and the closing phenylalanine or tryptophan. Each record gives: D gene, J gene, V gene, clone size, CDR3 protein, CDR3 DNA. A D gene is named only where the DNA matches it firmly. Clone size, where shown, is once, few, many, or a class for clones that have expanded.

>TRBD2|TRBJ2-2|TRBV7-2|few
CASSRDYANTGELFF
TGTGCCAGCAGCCGGGACTACGCGAACACCGGGGAGCTGTTTTTT
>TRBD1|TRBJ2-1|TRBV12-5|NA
CASGITPTGQVYNEQFF
TGTGCTAGTGGGATAACCCCGACAGGGCAAGTCTACAATGAGCAGTTCTTC
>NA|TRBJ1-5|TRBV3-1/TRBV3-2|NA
CASSQCRGGPHICNQPQHF
TGTGCCAGCAGCCAGTGTCGGGGGGGGCCACATATTTGCAATCAGCCCCAGCATTTT
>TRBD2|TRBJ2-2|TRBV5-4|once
CASSLGREDTGELFF
TGTGCCAGCAGCTTGGGACGGGAGGATACCGGGGAGCTGTTTTTT
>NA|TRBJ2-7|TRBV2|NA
CASSDVSAAPYEQYF
TGTGCCAGCAGTGATGTGAGCGCAGCCCCCTACGAGCAGTACTTC
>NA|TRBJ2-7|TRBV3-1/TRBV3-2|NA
CASSQQTRGYEQYF
TGTGCCAGCAGCCAGCAGACTAGAGGGTACGAGCAGTACTTC
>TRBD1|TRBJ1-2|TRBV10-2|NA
CASSESWTGVNYGYTF
TGCGCCAGCAGTGAGTCTTGGACAGGGGTCAACTATGGCTACACCTTC
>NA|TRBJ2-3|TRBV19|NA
CASSKAGSSGFTDTQYF
TGTGCCAGTAGCAAGGCGGGGAGTAGCGGCTTCACAGATACGCAGTATTTT
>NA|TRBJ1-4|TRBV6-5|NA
CASSYSPAGDEKLFF
TGTGCCAGCAGTTACTCGCCGGCCGGGGATGAAAAACTGTTTTTT
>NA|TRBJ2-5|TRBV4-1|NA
CASSQDPSQETQYF
TGCGCCAGCAGCCAAGACCCTAGTCAAGAGACCCAGTACTTC
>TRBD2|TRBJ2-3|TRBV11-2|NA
CASRGLAGGPDTQYF
TGTGCCAGCAGGGGACTAGCGGGGGGGCCAGATACGCAGTATTTT
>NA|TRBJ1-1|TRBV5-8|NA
CASRVEGTEAFF
TGTGCCAGCAGGGTCGAGGGCACTGAAGCTTTCTTT
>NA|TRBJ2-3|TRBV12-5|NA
CASGNRGTDTQYF
TGTGCTAGTGGTAACCGGGGCACAGATACGCAGTATTTT
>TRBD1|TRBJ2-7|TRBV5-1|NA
CASSLTGVLDEQYF
TGCGCCAGCAGTCTGACAGGGGTTTTGGACGAGCAGTACTTC
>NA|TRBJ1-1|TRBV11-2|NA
CASSFWGGDSMNTEAFF
TGTGCCAGCAGCTTCTGGGGGGGAGATTCTATGAACACTGAAGCTTTCTTT
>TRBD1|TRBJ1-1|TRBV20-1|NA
CSARVSRGAFF
TGCAGTGCTAGAGTTTCCAGGGGGGCTTTCTTT
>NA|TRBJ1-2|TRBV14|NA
CASSQDPGYGYTF
TGTGCCAGCAGCCAAGATCCGGGCTATGGCTACACCTTC
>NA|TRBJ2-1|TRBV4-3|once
CASSQDAKSSYNEQFF
TGCGCCAGCAGCCAAGACGCGAAAAGCTCCTACAATGAGCAGTTCTTC
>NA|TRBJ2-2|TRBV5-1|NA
CASRERATTGELFF
TGCGCCAGCAGAGAAAGAGCGACCACCGGGGAGCTGTTTTTT
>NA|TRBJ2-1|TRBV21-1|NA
CASSRDKSGPKFKYNEQFF
TGTGCCAGCAGCAGGGACAAGTCCGGGCCGAAATTTAAATACAATGAGCAGTTCTTC
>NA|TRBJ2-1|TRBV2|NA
CASTLTQRKGNEQFF
TGTGCCAGCACCCTGACCCAGCGAAAGGGGAATGAGCAGTTCTTC
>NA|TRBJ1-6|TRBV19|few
CASSDGGSPLHF
TGTGCCAGTAGTGACGGGGGTTCACCCCTCCACTTT
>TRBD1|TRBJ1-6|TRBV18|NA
CASSLSGQGYNSPLHF
TGTGCCAGCTCACTTTCTGGACAGGGTTATAATTCACCCCTCCACTTT
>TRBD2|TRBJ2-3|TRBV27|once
CASSRAGTTVSWAQYF
TGTGCCAGCAGTAGGGCGGGGACTACGGTCAGTTGGGCGCAGTATTTT
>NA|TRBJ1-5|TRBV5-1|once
CASSLDGRGSNQPQHF
TGCGCCAGCAGCTTGGATGGGAGGGGCAGCAATCAGCCCCAGCATTTT
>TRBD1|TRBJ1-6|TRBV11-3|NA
CASSHGTGVNSPLHF
TGTGCCAGCAGCCATGGGACAGGGGTTAATTCACCCCTCCACTTT
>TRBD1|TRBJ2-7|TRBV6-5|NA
CASRDREQYEQYF
TGTGCCAGCAGAGACAGGGAGCAATACGAGCAGTACTTC
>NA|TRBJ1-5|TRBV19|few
CASSISNQPQHF
TGTGCCAGTAGTATTAGTAATCAGCCCCAGCATTTT
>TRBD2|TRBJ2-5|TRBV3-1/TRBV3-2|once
CASSDTVGLASETQYF
TGTGCCAGCAGCGATACAGTTGGACTAGCGTCGGAGACCCAGTACTTC
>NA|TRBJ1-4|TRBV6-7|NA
CASSYSPEANEKLFF
TGTGCCAGCAGTTACTCCCCAGAGGCTAATGAAAAACTGTTTTTT
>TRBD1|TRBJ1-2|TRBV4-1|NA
CASRATGFPTDGYTF
TGCGCCAGCCGAGCGACAGGGTTCCCCACTGATGGCTACACCTTC
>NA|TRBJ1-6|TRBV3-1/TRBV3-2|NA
CASSQADSPGSPLHF
TGTGCCAGCAGCCAAGCTGATTCGCCGGGTTCACCCCTCCACTTT
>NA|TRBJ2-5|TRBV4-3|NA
CASSHLGVGGQETQYF
TGCGCCAGCAGCCATCTTGGGGTAGGGGGCCAAGAGACCCAGTACTTC
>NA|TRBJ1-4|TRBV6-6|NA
CASSRYGQPTNEKLFF
TGTGCCAGCAGTAGATACGGACAGCCAACTAATGAAAAACTGTTTTTT
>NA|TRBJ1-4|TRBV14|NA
CASSQTPGITNEKLFF
TGTGCCAGCAGCCAAACGCCGGGGATAACTAATGAAAAACTGTTTTTT
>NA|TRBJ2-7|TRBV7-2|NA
CASSLDGWQPRDEQYF
TGTGCCAGCAGCTTAGATGGGTGGCAGCCCAGGGACGAGCAGTACTTC
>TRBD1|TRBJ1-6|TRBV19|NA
CASSPRTGGSNNSPLHF
TGTGCCAGTAGTCCGAGGACAGGGGGATCTAATAATTCACCCCTCCACTTT
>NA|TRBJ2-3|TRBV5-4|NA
CASSYPPGSTDTQYF
TGTGCCAGCAGCTATCCCCCAGGGAGCACAGATACGCAGTATTTT
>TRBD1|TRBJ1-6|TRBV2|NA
CASSDGTGTSPLHF
TGTGCCAGCAGTGACGGGACAGGGACTTCACCCCTCCACTTT
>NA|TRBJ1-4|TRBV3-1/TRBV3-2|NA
CASSQVWGVGSEKLFF
TGTGCCAGCAGCCAAGTCTGGGGAGTGGGGAGCGAAAAACTGTTTTTT